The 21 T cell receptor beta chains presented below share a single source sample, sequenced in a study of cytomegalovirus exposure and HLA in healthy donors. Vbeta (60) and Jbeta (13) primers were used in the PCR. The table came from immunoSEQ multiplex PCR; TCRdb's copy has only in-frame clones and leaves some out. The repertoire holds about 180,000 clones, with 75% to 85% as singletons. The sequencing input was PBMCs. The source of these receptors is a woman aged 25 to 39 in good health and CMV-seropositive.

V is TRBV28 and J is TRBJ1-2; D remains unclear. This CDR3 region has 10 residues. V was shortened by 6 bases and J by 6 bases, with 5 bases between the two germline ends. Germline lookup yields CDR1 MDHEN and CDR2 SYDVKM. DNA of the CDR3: TGTGCCAGCAGGGAGAATGGCTACACCTTC. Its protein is CASRENGYTF.

The chain's CDR3 is CAGAGGGRRFNEQFF. The CDR3 nucleotides read TGTGCCGGGGCTGGGGGGGGGCGGCGTTTCAATGAGCAGTTCTTC. This chain joins TRBV28 and TRBJ2-1, with D possibly matching TRBD2 (7 bases). The V end lost 11 bases, the J end lost 6 bases, and 23 bases lay between the germline ends. Per the germline V gene, CDR1 is MDHEN and CDR2 is SYDVKM. CDR3 length: 15 residues.

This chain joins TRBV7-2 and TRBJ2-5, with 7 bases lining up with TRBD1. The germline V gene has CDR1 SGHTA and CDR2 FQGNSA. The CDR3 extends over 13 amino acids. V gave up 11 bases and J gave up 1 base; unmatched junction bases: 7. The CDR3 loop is CAARGPAQETQYF. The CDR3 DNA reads TGTGCCGCAAGGGGGCCGGCCCAAGAGACCCAGTACTTC.

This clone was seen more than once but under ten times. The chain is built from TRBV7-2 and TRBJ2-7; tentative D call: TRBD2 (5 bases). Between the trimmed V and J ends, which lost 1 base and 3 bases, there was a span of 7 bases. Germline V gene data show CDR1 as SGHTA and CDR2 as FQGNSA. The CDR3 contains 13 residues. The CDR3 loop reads CASSLGAGYEQYF. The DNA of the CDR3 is TGTGCCAGCAGCTTAGGGGCGGGCTACGAGCAGTACTTC.

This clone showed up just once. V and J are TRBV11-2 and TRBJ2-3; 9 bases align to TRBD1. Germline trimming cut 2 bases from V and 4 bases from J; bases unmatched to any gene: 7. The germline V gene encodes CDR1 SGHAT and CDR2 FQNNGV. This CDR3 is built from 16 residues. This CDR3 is CASSLPGTGRPDTQYF. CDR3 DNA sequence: TGTGCCAGCAGCTTACCCGGGACAGGGCGGCCAGATACGCAGTATTTT.

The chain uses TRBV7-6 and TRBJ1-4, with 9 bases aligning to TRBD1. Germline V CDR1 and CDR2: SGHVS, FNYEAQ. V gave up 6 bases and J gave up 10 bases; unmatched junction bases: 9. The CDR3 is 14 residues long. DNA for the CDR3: TGTGCCAGCAGTTCCCGGGACAGGGAGGGAAAACTGTTTTTT. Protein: CASSSRDREGKLFF. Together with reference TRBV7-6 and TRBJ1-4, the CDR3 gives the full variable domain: GAGVSQSPRYKVTKRGQDVALRCDPISGHVSLYWYRQALGQGPEFLTYFNYEAQQDKSGLPNDRFSAERPEGSISTLTIQRTEQRDSAMYRCASSSRDREGKLFFGSGTQLSVL.

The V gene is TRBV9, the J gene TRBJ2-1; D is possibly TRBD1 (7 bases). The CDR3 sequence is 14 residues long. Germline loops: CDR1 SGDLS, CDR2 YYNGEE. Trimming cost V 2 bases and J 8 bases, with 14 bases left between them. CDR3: CASSVGQGGHEQFF. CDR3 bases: TGTGCCAGCAGCGTTGGGCAGGGGGGCCATGAGCAGTTCTTC.

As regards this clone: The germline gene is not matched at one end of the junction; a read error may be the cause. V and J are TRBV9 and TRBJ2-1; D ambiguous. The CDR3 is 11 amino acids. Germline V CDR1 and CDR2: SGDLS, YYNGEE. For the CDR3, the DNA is TGTGCCAGCAGCGACTACTATGAGCAGTTCTTC. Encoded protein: CASSDYYEQFF.

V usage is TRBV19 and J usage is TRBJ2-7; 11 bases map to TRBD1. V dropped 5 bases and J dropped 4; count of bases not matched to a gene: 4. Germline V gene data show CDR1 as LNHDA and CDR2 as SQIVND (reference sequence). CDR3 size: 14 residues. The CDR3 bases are TGTGCCAGTAGTCCGGGACAGGGGGGTTACGAGCAGTACTTC. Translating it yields CASSPGQGGYEQYF.

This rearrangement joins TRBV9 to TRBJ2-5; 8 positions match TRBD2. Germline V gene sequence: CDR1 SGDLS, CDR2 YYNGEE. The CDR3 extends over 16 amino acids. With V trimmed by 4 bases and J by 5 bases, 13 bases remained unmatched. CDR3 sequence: CASSPLVLSGVETQYF. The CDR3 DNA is TGTGCCAGCAGCCCCCTTGTTCTTAGCGGGGTCGAGACCCAGTACTTC.

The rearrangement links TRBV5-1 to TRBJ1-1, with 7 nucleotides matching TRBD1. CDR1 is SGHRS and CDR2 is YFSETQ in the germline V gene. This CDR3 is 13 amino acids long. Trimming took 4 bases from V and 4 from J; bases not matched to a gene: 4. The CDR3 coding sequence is TGCGCCAGCAGCATATCAGGGGGCACTGAAGCTTTCTTT. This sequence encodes CASSISGGTEAFF.

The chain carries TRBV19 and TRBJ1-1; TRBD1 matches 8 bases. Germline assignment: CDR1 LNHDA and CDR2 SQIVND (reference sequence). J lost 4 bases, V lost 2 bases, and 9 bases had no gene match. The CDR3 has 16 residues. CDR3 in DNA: TGTGCCAGTAGTATAAGTTACTCAGGGGGCGGCACTGAAGCTTTCTTT. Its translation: CASSISYSGGGTEAFF.

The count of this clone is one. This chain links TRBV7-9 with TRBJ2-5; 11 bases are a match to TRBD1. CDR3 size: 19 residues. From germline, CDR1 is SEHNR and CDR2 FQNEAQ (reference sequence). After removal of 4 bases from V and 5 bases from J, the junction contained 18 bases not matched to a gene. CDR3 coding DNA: TGTGCCAGCAGCTCCATCGGACAGGGGGCGCCAAGAACAGGGGAGACCCAGTACTTC. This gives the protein CASSSIGQGAPRTGETQYF.

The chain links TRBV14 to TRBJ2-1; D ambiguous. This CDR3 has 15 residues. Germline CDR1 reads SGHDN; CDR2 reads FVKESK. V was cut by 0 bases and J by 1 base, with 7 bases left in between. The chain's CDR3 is CASSQDFGSYNEQFF. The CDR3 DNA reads TGTGCCAGCAGCCAAGATTTCGGGTCCTACAATGAGCAGTTCTTC.

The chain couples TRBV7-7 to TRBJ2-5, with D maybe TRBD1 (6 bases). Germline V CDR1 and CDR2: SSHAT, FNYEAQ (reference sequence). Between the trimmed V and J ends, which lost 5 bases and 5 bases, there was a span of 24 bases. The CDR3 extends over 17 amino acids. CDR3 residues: CASSPSMDSSGQETQYF. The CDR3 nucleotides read TGTGCCAGCAGCCCTTCCATGGACAGTTCTGGTCAGGAGACCCAGTACTTC. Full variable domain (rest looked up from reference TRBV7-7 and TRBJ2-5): GAGVSQSPRYKVTKRGQDVTLRCDPISSHATLYWYQQALGQGPEFLTYFNYEAQPDKSGLPSDRFSAERPEGSISTLTIQRTEQRDSAMYRCASSPSMDSSGQETQYFGPGTRLLVL.

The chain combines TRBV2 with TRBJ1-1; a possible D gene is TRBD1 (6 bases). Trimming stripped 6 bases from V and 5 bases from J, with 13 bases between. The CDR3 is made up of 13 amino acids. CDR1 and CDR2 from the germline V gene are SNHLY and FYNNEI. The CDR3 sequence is CASRRTALTEAFF. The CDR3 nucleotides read TGTGCCAGCAGAAGGACAGCTTTAACTGAAGCTTTCTTT.

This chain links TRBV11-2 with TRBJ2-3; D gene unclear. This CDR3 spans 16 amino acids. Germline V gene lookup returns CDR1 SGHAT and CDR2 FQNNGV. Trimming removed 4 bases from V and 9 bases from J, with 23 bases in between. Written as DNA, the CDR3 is TGTGCCAGCAGCTCCCTCTCGGCAGGCGCACAGATAACGCAGTATTTT. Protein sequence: CASSSLSAGAQITQYF. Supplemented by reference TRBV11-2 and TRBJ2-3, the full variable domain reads EAGVAQSPRYKIIEKRQSVAFWCNPISGHATLYWYQQILGQGPKLLIQFQNNGVVDDSQLPKDRFSAERLKGVDSTLKIQPAKLEDSAVYLCASSSLSAGAQITQYFGPGTRLTVL.

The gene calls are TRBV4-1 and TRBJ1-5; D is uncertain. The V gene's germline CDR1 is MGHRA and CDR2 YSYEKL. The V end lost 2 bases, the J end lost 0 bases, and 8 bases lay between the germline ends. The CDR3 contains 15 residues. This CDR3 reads CASSQSPRSNQPQHF. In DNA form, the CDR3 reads TGCGCCAGCAGCCAATCCCCCCGTAGCAATCAGCCCCAGCATTTT.

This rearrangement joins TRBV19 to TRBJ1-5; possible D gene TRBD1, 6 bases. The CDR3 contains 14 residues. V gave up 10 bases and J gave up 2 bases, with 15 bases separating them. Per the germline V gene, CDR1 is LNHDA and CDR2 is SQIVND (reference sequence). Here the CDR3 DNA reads TGTGCCACCAGAGGACAGCCGGGCAATCAGCCCCAGCATTTT. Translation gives CATRGQPGNQPQHF. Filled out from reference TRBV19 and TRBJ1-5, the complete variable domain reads DGGITQSPKYLFRKEGQNVTLSCEQNLNHDAMYWYRQDPGQGLRLIYYSQIVNDFQKGDIAEGYSVSREKKESFPLTVTSAQKNPTAFYLCATRGQPGNQPQHFGDGTRLSIL.

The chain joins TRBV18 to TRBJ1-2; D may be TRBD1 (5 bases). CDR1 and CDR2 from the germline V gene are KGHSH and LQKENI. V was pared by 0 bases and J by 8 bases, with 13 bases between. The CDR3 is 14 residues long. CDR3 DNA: TGTGCCAGCTCACCACCGCGGGGGTTTCGAGGCTACACCTTC. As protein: CASSPPRGFRGYTF. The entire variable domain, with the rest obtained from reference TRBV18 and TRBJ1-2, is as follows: NAGVMQNPRHLVRRRGQEARLRCSPMKGHSHVYWYRQLPEEGLKFMVYLQKENIIDESGMPKERFSAEFPKEGPSILRIQQVVRGDSAAYFCASSPPRGFRGYTFGSGTRLTVV.

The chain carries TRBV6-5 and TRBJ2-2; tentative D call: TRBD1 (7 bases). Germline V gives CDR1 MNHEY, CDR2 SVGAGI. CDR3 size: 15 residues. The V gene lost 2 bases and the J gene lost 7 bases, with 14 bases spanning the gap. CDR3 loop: CASSYRPGGGGELFF. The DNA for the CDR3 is TGTGCCAGCAGTTACAGGCCAGGGGGAGGCGGGGAGCTGTTTTTT.